These T cell receptor beta chains were read from a single sample in a study of blood T cell repertoires in COVID-19. Sequencing used immunoSEQ multiplex PCR; TCRdb keeps in-frame clones, though not all of them. The sample records approximately 65,000 clones, 90% being singletons. Sequenced material: peripheral blood. These receptors came from a woman aged 18-35 years with acute or convalescent COVID-19. Both conserved end residues are trimmed from each CDR3. The order of the fields is clone size, J gene, V gene, CDR3 protein. The size field is filled for only some rows; it gives once, few, many or a size class.

NA | TRBJ1-5 | TRBV7-7 | ASSLWGTGKGLLRNQPQH
NA | TRBJ2-6 | TRBV5-4 | ASSRADGANVLT
few | TRBJ1-5 | TRBV2 | ASSGGRGNQPQH
NA | TRBJ2-2 | TRBV29-1 | SASGWSTGELF
NA | TRBJ2-1 | TRBV29-1 | SARTSGSWNEQF
NA | TRBJ1-5 | TRBV10-3 | AINRDRDQPQH
NA | TRBJ2-7 | TRBV11-2 | ASSLAGGQSSYEQY
NA | TRBJ1-3 | TRBV19 | ASSQPSGLFRSGNTIY
NA | TRBJ1-1 | TRBV9 | ASSVGTGTEAF
NA | TRBJ2-1 | TRBV4-1 | ASSQGWGVRRLGEQF
once | TRBJ2-5 | TRBV13 | ASSPRQTDGQETQY
NA | TRBJ2-7 | TRBV11-2 | ASSSSGTGYVYEQY
NA | TRBJ2-6 | TRBV4-1 | ASSHPGQSPGANVLT
once | TRBJ1-3 | TRBV19 | ASSIGDTVRNTIY
NA | TRBJ1-3 | TRBV30 | AWRTRGGGHGNTIY
NA | TRBJ2-1 | TRBV12-5 | ASGLAPMGTYNEQF
once | TRBJ1-4 | TRBV6-4 | ASSDYRHHYGSGLF
NA | TRBJ2-7 | TRBV6-5 | ASSYGGAKSEQY
NA | TRBJ1-2 | TRBV30 | AWLRTEANYGYT
few | TRBJ1-2 | TRBV9 | ASSVGSVNYGYT
NA | TRBJ1-1 | TRBV6-2/TRBV6-3 | ASSYSFGTEAF
NA | TRBJ1-6 | TRBV9 | ASSAWTGSSYNSPLH
NA | TRBJ1-2 | TRBV5-1 | ASTERWIHFYGYT
NA | TRBJ2-1 | TRBV2 | ASRRASSYNEQF
NA | TRBJ2-3 | TRBV4-3 | ASSQTRQGGSTDTQY
NA | TRBJ2-5 | TRBV7-2 | ASSLGGVRRETQY
NA | TRBJ2-3 | TRBV5-1 | ASTLGFRTDTQY
NA | TRBJ1-2 | TRBV7-2 | ASSSSRQGNYGYT
NA | TRBJ1-4 | TRBV9 | ASSVSRGGTNEKLF
NA | TRBJ2-1 | TRBV15 | ATSRDLRQAYNEQF
NA | TRBJ1-3 | TRBV7-2 | ASSPTLSGNTIY
NA | TRBJ2-5 | TRBV19 | ASSESQETQY
NA | TRBJ2-3 | TRBV5-6 | ASSTLLTGGWADTQY
NA | TRBJ2-1 | TRBV27 | ASRRTSGRWYEQF
NA | TRBJ2-3 | TRBV7-2 | ASSLAPATTDTQY
NA | TRBJ1-2 | TRBV28 | ASSLWPGGIGYT
NA | TRBJ2-1 | TRBV13 | ASSHSSYNEQF
NA | TRBJ1-6 | TRBV2 | ASSPDRGYNSPLH
NA | TRBJ1-2 | TRBV27 | ASSHGQGNYGYT
NA | TRBJ1-4 | TRBV5-1 | ASRGGVATNEKLF
few | TRBJ2-2 | TRBV19 | ASSIGPGQGGPGELF
NA | TRBJ2-1 | TRBV9 | ASSVGGGKLDNEQF